This TCR beta chain was profiled in a study of blood T cell repertoires in COVID-19. Study-level background: Samples came from the United States, Italy and Spain, spanning acute and convalescent COVID-19. T cells, B-cell-depleted T cells, or PBMCs provided the cDNA or gDNA that served as material.

V lost 5 bases and J 0 bases, leaving 10 bases between the germline ends. Germline assignment: CDR1 LNHDA and CDR2 SQIVND (reference sequence). The CDR3 runs 15 residues. Original handling: Scientists estimated how many nucleated cells there were by amplifying reference gene primers. Repertoires were generated with immunoSEQ multiplex PCR, while TCRdb's copy carries only in-frame clones and drops some. V and J calls and clone size are those listed in that table; D and trimming were worked out from the DNA. The sample yields 300,000 to 400,000 clones, over 70% seen once. Seattle researchers signed up patients amid active infection and tracked them longitudinally.

The TCR originated in a woman aged 50 to 65 with COVID-19, enrolled during active disease. Material: peripheral blood. The chain has TRBV19 and TRBJ2-2; D may be TRBD2 (6 bases). The DNA for the CDR3 is TGTGCCAGTAGTGAAAGCGGGTCGAACACCGGGGAGCTGTTTTTT. Its translation: CASSESGSNTGELFF.